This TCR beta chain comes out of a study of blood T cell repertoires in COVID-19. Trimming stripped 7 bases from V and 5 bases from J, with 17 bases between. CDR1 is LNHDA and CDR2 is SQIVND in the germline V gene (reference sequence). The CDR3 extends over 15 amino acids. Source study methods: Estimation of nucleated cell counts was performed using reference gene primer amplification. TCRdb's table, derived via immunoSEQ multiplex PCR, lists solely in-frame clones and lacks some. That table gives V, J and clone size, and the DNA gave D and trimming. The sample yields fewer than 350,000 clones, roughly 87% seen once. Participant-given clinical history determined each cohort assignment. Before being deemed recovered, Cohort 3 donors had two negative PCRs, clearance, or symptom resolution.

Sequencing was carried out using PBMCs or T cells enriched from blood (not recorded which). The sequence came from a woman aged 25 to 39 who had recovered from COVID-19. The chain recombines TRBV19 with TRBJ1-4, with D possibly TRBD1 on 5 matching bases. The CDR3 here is CASTYAARENEKLFF. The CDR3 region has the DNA TGTGCCAGTACCTACGCTGCCAGGGAAAATGAAAAACTGTTTTTT.